The 26 T cell receptor beta chains presented below share a single source sample, sequenced in a study of T cell responses to AZD1222 COVID-19 vaccine. Libraries were prepared by immunoSEQ multiplex PCR; TCRdb keeps only in-frame clonotypes and omits some of them. The table lists 75,000 to 90,000 clones, approximately 85% of them singletons, with roughly 3.6% in the top ten. Sequenced here: peripheral blood, sampled 28 days after the second AZD1222 dose. These receptors were taken from an adult who received the AZD1222 COVID-19 vaccine.

J is TRBJ2-1 and V is TRBV7-9, with 11 bases lining up with TRBD2. The CDR3 is made up of 15 amino acids. Germline CDR1 and CDR2: SEHNR and FQNEAQ (reference sequence). The V and J ends lost 5 bases and 8 bases, in that order; junction bases with no gene match: 8. The CDR3, as DNA: TGTGCCAGCAGCCTCACTAGCGGGAGTACCGATGAGCAGTTCTTC. It codes for CASSLTSGSTDEQFF.

The rearrangement uses TRBV27 and TRBJ1-5; no firm D call. The ends were cut back, 7 bases at V and 0 bases at J, with 19 bases in the middle. This CDR3 is built from 17 residues. Germline CDR1 MNHEY, CDR2 SMNVEV (reference sequence). The CDR3 loop is CASTLRKEQYSNQPQHF. The CDR3 bases are TGTGCCAGCACCTTAAGGAAGGAACAGTATAGCAATCAGCCCCAGCATTTT.

This clone was observed once. The J gene is TRBJ2-7, the V gene TRBV7-8; 8 nucleotides match TRBD1. The CDR3 consists of 17 residues. From germline, CDR1 is SGHVS and CDR2 FQNEAQ. J lost 2 bases, V lost 2 bases, and 11 bases had no gene match. CDR3: CASSLQGNPGQAYEQYF. CDR3 DNA: TGTGCCAGCAGCTTACAGGGGAATCCGGGACAGGCCTACGAGCAGTACTTC.

This CDR3 is CASRELTGELFF. The CDR3, as DNA: TGTGCCAGCAGAGAACTCACCGGGGAGCTGTTTTTT. The rearrangement joins TRBV25-1 to TRBJ2-2; D is ambiguous. CDR1 and CDR2 from the germline V gene are MGHDK and SYGVNS. Trimming took 6 bases from V and 4 from J, leaving 6 bases between them. This CDR3 is built from 12 residues.

This clone has just one count. V is TRBV19 and J is TRBJ2-1; D unclear. CDR1 and CDR2 (germline): LNHDA, SQIVND (reference sequence). The CDR3 is made up of 16 amino acids. Trimming took off 8 bases at V and 0 bases at J, with 17 bases between the two ends. The CDR3 spells CASSKWSVSSYNEQFF. Written as DNA, the CDR3 is TGTGCCAGTTCTAAGTGGTCCGTAAGCTCCTACAATGAGCAGTTCTTC.

This sequence joins TRBV19 and TRBJ2-1; D uncertain. The length of the CDR3 is 10 residues. Germline CDR1 is LNHDA and CDR2 is SQIVND (reference sequence). The V gene lost 9 bases and the J gene lost 3 bases, with 3 bases spanning the gap. The CDR3 bases are TGTGCCAGCGGCTACAATGAGCAGTTCTTC. Its protein is CASGYNEQFF.

In this sample, this clone turned up a few times. The chain recombines TRBV10-3 with TRBJ2-2, with a tentative D call TRBD2 (6 bases). The CDR3 totals 14 residues. Per germline, CDR1 ENHRY and CDR2 SYGVKD. Between the trimmed V and J ends, which lost 6 bases and 6 bases, there was a span of 14 bases. The CDR3 sequence is CAIRPGGWAGELFF. In DNA form, the CDR3 reads TGTGCCATCAGACCCGGGGGTTGGGCCGGGGAGCTGTTTTTT.

This rearrangement joins TRBV5-1 to TRBJ2-2; D remains ambiguous. The V gene's germline CDR1 is SGHRS and CDR2 YFSETQ. The CDR3 runs 15 residues. V lost 4 bases and J lost 0, with 10 bases in between. The CDR3 DNA follows: TGCGCCAGCAGCCTACAAGTCTCGAACACCGGGGAGCTGTTTTTT. This codes for CASSLQVSNTGELFF. Full variable domain (missing parts from reference TRBV5-1 and TRBJ2-2): KAGVTQTPRYLIKTRGQQVTLSCSPISGHRSVSWYQQTPGQGLQFLFEYFSETQRNKGNFPGRFSGRQFSNSRSEMNVSTLELGDSALYLCASSLQVSNTGELFFGEGSRLTVL.

This clone was observed once. The V call is TRBV5-4, the J call TRBJ2-5; 15 nucleotides agree with TRBD2. CDR1 is SGHNT, CDR2 YYREEE, per germline (reference sequence). This CDR3 has 16 amino acids. V shed 4 bases and J 7 bases; nucleotides not matched to a gene: 8. The CDR3 sequence is CASSGGTSGRRGTQYF. In nucleotides, the CDR3 is TGTGCCAGCAGCGGCGGGACTAGCGGGAGGAGGGGGACCCAGTACTTC.

The chain combines TRBV5-1 with TRBJ2-5; D is unclear. V was trimmed by 2 bases and J by 5 bases, leaving 10 bases between them. The CDR3 covers 13 residues. Germline V CDR1 and CDR2: SGHRS, YFSETQ. CDR3 coding DNA: TGCGCCAGCAGCTTCCAGGAACGGGAGACCCAGTACTTC. This translates into CASSFQERETQYF.

The chain uses TRBV25-1 and TRBJ1-6; 7 nucleotides align to TRBD1. Germline V gene sequence: CDR1 MGHDK, CDR2 SYGVNS. CDR3 size: 16 residues. V dropped 3 bases and J dropped 9; count of bases not matched to a gene: 11. CDR3 bases: TGTGCCAGCAGTGACCCTTCGACAGGGCCCACTTCACCCCTCCACTTT. This gives the protein CASSDPSTGPTSPLHF.

The J gene is TRBJ2-2, the V gene TRBV15; D is possibly TRBD1 (6 bases). CDR3 length: 14 residues. CDR1 and CDR2 from the germline V gene are LNHNV and YYDKDF (reference sequence). Trimming stripped 9 bases from V and 0 bases from J, with 11 bases between. The CDR3, as DNA: TGTGCCACAAAGACAGGCGCGAACACCGGGGAGCTGTTTTTT. It translates to CATKTGANTGELFF.

J is TRBJ1-2 and V is TRBV28; D remains ambiguous. The CDR3 is 13 amino acids. Germline V lookup: CDR1 MDHEN, CDR2 SYDVKM. Between the trimmed V and J ends, which lost 1 base and 6 bases, there was a span of 9 bases. The DNA for the CDR3 is TGTGCCAGCAGTTTATTACAAGGCGATGGCTACACCTTC. Its protein product is CASSLLQGDGYTF.

This clone was recorded only once. The rearrangement uses TRBV28 and TRBJ2-1, with 14 bases that match TRBD2. Germline trimming cut 3 bases from V and 5 bases from J; bases unmatched to any gene: 9. The CDR3 has 18 amino acids. Per germline, CDR1 MDHEN and CDR2 SYDVKM. The CDR3 region is CASSLSLGLAGVDNEQFF. CDR3 nucleotides: TGTGCCAGCAGTTTGTCCCTGGGACTAGCGGGGGTTGACAATGAGCAGTTCTTC.

The rearrangement links TRBV7-2 to TRBJ1-1; tentative D call: TRBD1 (6 bases). Germline loops: CDR1 SGHTA, CDR2 FQGNSA. Trimming took 4 bases from V and 1 from J, leaving 7 bases between them. This CDR3 is built from 13 residues. CDR3 sequence (DNA): TGTGCCAGCAGCTCGGACAGGAACACTGAAGCTTTCTTT. Translation: CASSSDRNTEAFF. Looking up the rest from reference TRBV7-2 and TRBJ1-1 gives the full variable domain: GAGVSQSPSNKVTEKGKDVELRCDPISGHTALYWYRQSLGQGLEFLIYFQGNSAPDKSGLPSDRFSAERTGGSVSTLTIQRTQQEDSAVYLCASSSDRNTEAFFGQGTRLTVV.

V usage is TRBV5-1 and J usage is TRBJ2-1, with TRBD2 matching 14 bases. Germline CDR1 and CDR2: SGHRS and YFSETQ. J gave up 6 bases and V 7 bases, and 6 bases lay outside the gene matches. This CDR3 spans 15 amino acids. Here the CDR3 reads CASGGLAGVGNEQFF. The CDR3 nucleotides read TGCGCCAGCGGGGGACTAGCGGGGGTTGGCAATGAGCAGTTCTTC. Complete variable domain (other parts from reference TRBV5-1 and TRBJ2-1): KAGVTQTPRYLIKTRGQQVTLSCSPISGHRSVSWYQQTPGQGLQFLFEYFSETQRNKGNFPGRFSGRQFSNSRSEMNVSTLELGDSALYLCASGGLAGVGNEQFFGPGTRLTVL.

The gene calls are TRBV28 and TRBJ2-5; 9 bases line up with TRBD1. The V gene end was trimmed by 5 bases and the J gene end by 4 bases; junction bases not matched to a gene: 11. This CDR3 region has 16 residues. From germline, CDR1 is MDHEN and CDR2 SYDVKM. The CDR3, as DNA: TGTGCCAGCAGTACTTCACAGGGGGCGAAAAGAGAGACCCAGTACTTC. Translation gives CASSTSQGAKRETQYF.

The chain recombines TRBV29-1 with TRBJ2-7; no reliable D call. The germline V gene has CDR1 SQVTM and CDR2 ANQGSEA. With 1 base removed from V and 1 base from J, the gap between germline ends came to 11 bases. CDR3 length: 14 amino acids. Here the CDR3 DNA reads TGCAGCGTTGAAGGTGGCGACATATCCTACGAGCAGTACTTC. Translating it yields CSVEGGDISYEQYF.

The chain uses TRBV9 and TRBJ2-7; no firm D call. Germline V gene data show CDR1 as SGDLS and CDR2 as YYNGEE. There are 12 residues in the CDR3. Trimming left V 0 bases short and J 6 bases short, with 7 bases between. CDR3 protein: CASSVDGGEQYF. The CDR3, as DNA: TGTGCCAGCAGCGTAGATGGTGGCGAGCAGTACTTC.

V and J are TRBV12-3 or TRBV12-4 and TRBJ1-4, with unresolved D. This CDR3 contains 11 residues. V was cut by 5 bases and J by 5 bases, with 3 bases left in between. The CDR3 loop is CASSLNEKLFF. The CDR3 DNA reads as TGTGCCAGCAGTCTCAATGAAAAACTGTTTTTT.

V gene TRBV7-8 combines with J gene TRBJ1-2; TRBD1 aligns across 8 bases. With 5 bases clipped from V and 2 bases from J, the junction kept 7 bases outside the gene matches. Germline-derived CDR1 and CDR2 are SGHVS and FQNEAQ. The CDR3 covers 15 residues. CDR3 sequence (DNA): TGTGCCAGCAGCCCGAGTGGGACAGGCAACTATGGCTACACCTTC. Amino acid sequence: CASSPSGTGNYGYTF.

The chain joins TRBV30 to TRBJ1-1; D is ambiguous. This CDR3 is 13 amino acids long. Germline CDR1 and CDR2: GTSNPN and SVGIG (reference sequence). Trimming removed 0 bases from V and 1 base from J, with 6 bases in between. CDR3 sequence (DNA): TGTGCCTGGAGTGTACAGCAGAACACTGAAGCTTTCTTT. Translating gives CAWSVQQNTEAFF. Combining the CDR3 with reference TRBV30 and TRBJ1-1 gives the whole variable domain SQTIHQWPATLVQPVGSPLSLECTVEGTSNPNLYWYRQAAGRGLQLLFYSVGIGQISSEVPQNLSASRPQDRQFILSSKKLLLSDSGFYLCAWSVQQNTEAFFGQGTRLTVV.

In DNA form, the CDR3 reads TGTGCCAGTAGGCCTGAGAACTATGGCTACACCTTC. Translated: CASRPENYGYTF. The rearrangement links TRBV19 to TRBJ1-2; unclear D gene. Germline-derived CDR1 and CDR2 are LNHDA and SQIVND (reference sequence). The CDR3 runs 12 residues. Trimming cost V 6 bases and J 2 bases, with 7 bases left between them.

The chain recombines TRBV28 with TRBJ1-2; D gene ambiguous. Germline lookup yields CDR1 MDHEN and CDR2 SYDVKM. This CDR3 has 12 amino acids. The V end was cut by 3 bases, the J end by 8 bases, with 10 bases between. In nucleotides, the CDR3 is TGTGCCAGCAGTTTCGCGGGTGCCGGCTACACCTTC. Translated: CASSFAGAGYTF.

This sequence joins TRBV13 and TRBJ2-2; the D is unclear. Germline-derived CDR1 and CDR2 are PRHDT and FYEKMQ (reference sequence). The CDR3 runs 12 residues. Between the trimmed V and J ends, which lost 5 bases and 5 bases, there was a span of 6 bases. The CDR3 sequence is CASSNPTGELFF. The CDR3 nucleotides read TGTGCCAGCAGCAATCCTACCGGGGAGCTGTTTTTT.

The rearrangement joins TRBV6-1 to TRBJ2-2, with 8 bases lining up with TRBD1. The CDR3 has 15 residues. CDR1 is MNHNS, CDR2 SASEGT, per germline. V shed 3 bases and J 4 bases; nucleotides not matched to a gene: 4. The CDR3 sequence: CASSDTGGSTGELFF. For the CDR3, the DNA is TGTGCCAGCAGTGATACAGGGGGTAGCACCGGGGAGCTGTTTTTT.